The 21 T cell receptor beta chains below were found in one sample sequenced in a study of cytomegalovirus exposure and HLA in healthy donors. PCR employed 60 Vbeta and 13 Jbeta primers. Sequencing was performed with immunoSEQ multiplex PCR; in TCRdb, only in-frame clones are kept and a portion is missing. The sample shows nearly 200,000 clones, roughly 77% of them seen only once. Source material: PBMCs. The receptors originated from a male donor in good health and CMV-seropositive.

This clone was picked up one time. The chain carries TRBV9 and TRBJ1-3; D gene uncertain. Trimming left V 3 bases short and J 0 bases short, with 10 bases between. The CDR3 loop spans 15 amino acids. From germline, CDR1 is SGDLS and CDR2 YYNGEE. CDR3 amino acids: CASSANSLSGNTIYF. In DNA, the CDR3 is TGTGCCAGCAGCGCCAACAGCCTCTCTGGAAACACCATATATTTT.

The chain is built from TRBV5-1 and TRBJ2-1; TRBD2 matches at 13 bases. The V segment lost 4 bases and the J segment 5 bases; nucleotides outside the gene matches: 6. CDR1 and CDR2 (germline): SGHRS, YFSETQ. The CDR3 contains 16 residues. CDR3 residues: CASSGGTSGEHNEQFF. The CDR3 bases are TGCGCCAGCAGCGGAGGGACTAGCGGGGAACACAATGAGCAGTTCTTC.

The chain links TRBV5-5 to TRBJ1-2, with TRBD1 identical over 8 bases. Trimming took 1 base from V and 3 from J; bases not matched to a gene: 14. Germline CDR1 and CDR2: SGHKS and YYEKEE (reference sequence). The CDR3 is 18 amino acids. CDR3 DNA: TGTGCCAGCAGCTTGTATTGGGCAGGGGGCGAGGAAGACTATGGCTACACCTTC. Residues: CASSLYWAGGEEDYGYTF.

The V call is TRBV5-4, the J call TRBJ2-5; 11 bases are shared with TRBD2. This CDR3 region has 15 residues. The V gene's germline CDR1 is SGHNT and CDR2 YYREEE (reference sequence). Trimming took 4 bases from V and 7 from J; bases not matched to a gene: 9. CDR3 sequence reads: CASSISGRAGGTQYF. CDR3 bases: TGTGCCAGCAGCATTAGCGGGAGGGCGGGTGGGACCCAGTACTTC.

The chain recombines TRBV5-6 with TRBJ2-5; TRBD1 matches 10 bases. Germline CDR1 reads SGHDT; CDR2 reads YYEEEE. The CDR3 is made up of 19 amino acids. V lost 0 bases to trimming and J lost 3 bases; unmatched junction nucleotides: 14. In DNA, the CDR3 is TGTGCCAGCAGCTTGGCCGTCGGGGACAGGGGACTCCTGAAAGAGACCCAGTACTTC. Encoded protein: CASSLAVGDRGLLKETQYF.

The chain is built from TRBV6-1 and TRBJ1-4, with D possibly being TRBD1 (5 bases). This CDR3 is built from 13 residues. The germline CDR1 and CDR2 sequences are MNHNS and SASEGT. V gave up 6 bases and J gave up 8 bases, with 13 bases separating them. The CDR3: CASSIRSGEKLFF. The CDR3 DNA reads TGTGCCAGCAGCATACGGTCAGGGGAAAAACTGTTTTTT.

The chain recombines TRBV7-3 with TRBJ2-1; 7 bases line up with TRBD2. CDR1 is SGHTA, CDR2 FQGTGA, per germline. The V gene end was trimmed by 0 bases and the J gene end by 6 bases; junction bases not matched to a gene: 2. The CDR3 loop spans 14 amino acids. CDR3 nucleotides: TGTGCCAGCAGCTTAACCGGCGGGAGCAATGAGCAGTTCTTC. Translated: CASSLTGGSNEQFF.

This clone was seen a single time. The junction shows a germline mismatch at one end, possibly a read error. The V call is TRBV7-9, the J call TRBJ2-3; TRBD2 matches 12 bases. There are 16 residues in the CDR3. The germline CDR1 and CDR2 sequences are SEHNR and FQNEAQ (reference sequence). The CDR3 here is CSSSETSGGFTDTQYF. In DNA, the CDR3 is TGTTCCAGCAGCGAGACTAGCGGGGGTTTCACAGATACGCAGTATTTT.

This chain connects TRBV4-3 to TRBJ1-6; maybe TRBD1 (5 bases). V shed 0 bases and J shed 2 bases, with 11 bases lying between them. The length of the CDR3 is 17 residues. Looked up from germline, CDR1 is LGHNA and CDR2 is YSLEER. CDR3: CASSQEAKDTYNSPLHF. CDR3 sequence (DNA): TGCGCCAGCAGCCAAGAGGCAAAGGACACCTATAATTCACCCCTCCACTTT.

Details on this clone: An end of the junction does not agree with germline; a read error may underlie this. V is TRBV7-9 and J is TRBJ2-1; D ambiguous. The CDR3 sequence is 11 residues long. The V gene's germline CDR1 is SEHNR and CDR2 FQNEAQ (reference sequence). CDR3 loop: CSSSLDEYQFF. The CDR3, as DNA: TGTTCCAGCAGCTTAGATGAGTACCAGTTCTTC. Using reference TRBV7-9 and TRBJ2-1 for the parts outside the CDR3, the full variable domain is DTGVSQNPRHKITKRGQNVTFRCDPISEHNRLYWYRQTLGQGPEFLTYFQNEAQLEKSRLLSDRFSAERPKGSFSTLEIQRTEQGDSAMYLCSSSLDEYQFFGPGTRLTVL.

This clone has more than one count but fewer than ten. The V and J genes are TRBV6-5 and TRBJ2-4; 7 nucleotides line up with TRBD1. Germline trimming cut 2 bases from V and 7 bases from J; bases unmatched to any gene: 2. Germline loops: CDR1 MNHEY, CDR2 SVGAGI. This CDR3 is built from 13 residues. The CDR3 DNA is TGTGCCAGCAGTTACAGGGGGCTCAACATTCAGTACTTC. Translation gives CASSYRGLNIQYF.

In this sample, this clone turned up once. The V gene is TRBV7-2, the J gene TRBJ2-7, with 10 bases aligning to TRBD2. V gave up 5 bases and J gave up 4 bases; unmatched junction bases: 8. The CDR3 runs to 15 residues. The germline gives CDR1 SGHTA, CDR2 FQGNSA. The CDR3 loop reads CASSRSGGAGYEQYF. In nucleotides, the CDR3 is TGTGCCAGCAGCAGAAGCGGGGGGGCTGGATACGAGCAGTACTTC.

The chain recombines TRBV6-6 with TRBJ2-7, with unresolved D. The V end lost 6 bases, the J end lost 2 bases, and 20 bases lay between the germline ends. CDR1 is MNHNY and CDR2 is SVGAGI in the germline V gene (reference sequence). The length of the CDR3 is 16 residues. CDR3 DNA sequence: TGTGCCAGCAGCTCCATCTCGACACATCTCGCCTACGAGCAGTACTTC. Its translation is CASSSISTHLAYEQYF.

The V gene is TRBV11-2, the J gene TRBJ2-7, with TRBD1 matching over 8 bases. The junction had 9 bases not matched to a gene; V was cut back by 0 bases and J by 5 bases. The CDR3 consists of 16 residues. CDR1 and CDR2 (germline): SGHAT, FQNNGV. The CDR3 region has the DNA TGTGCCAGCAGCTTAGACCGTCCCGGGACAGGCAACGAGCAGTACTTC. This sequence encodes CASSLDRPGTGNEQYF.

V usage is TRBV6-5 and J usage is TRBJ1-2, with TRBD1 matching over 8 bases. CDR1 MNHEY and CDR2 SVGAGI come from the germline V gene. The CDR3 is 14 residues long. The J segment lost 0 bases and the V segment lost 4 bases, leaving 1 base of the junction unmatched. CDR3 bases: TGTGCCAGCAGTTGGACAGGGTCTAACTATGGCTACACCTTC. Residues: CASSWTGSNYGYTF.

The CDR3 here is CASSLRTSGSSAYEQYF. The CDR3 DNA follows: TGTGCCAGCAGCTTACGTACTAGCGGGAGTTCGGCATACGAGCAGTACTTC. V usage is TRBV7-9 and J usage is TRBJ2-7; 11 positions agree with TRBD2. Trimming at V came to 2 bases and at J to 4 bases, leaving 10 bases not matched to a gene. The CDR3 extends over 17 amino acids. Germline-derived CDR1 and CDR2 are SEHNR and FQNEAQ (reference sequence).

In its sample, this clone was seen a few times. CDR3 loop: CASSTPPAYEQYF. DNA of the CDR3: TGTGCCAGCAGTACACCGCCTGCCTACGAGCAGTACTTC. This chain connects TRBV6-6 to TRBJ2-7; D remains ambiguous. Germline values: CDR1 MNHNY, CDR2 SVGAGI (reference sequence). Trimming removed 5 bases at V and 2 bases at J, with 10 bases between. The CDR3 is 13 residues long.

The chain couples TRBV9 to TRBJ2-4, with 9 bases fitting TRBD2. V shed 0 bases, J shed 3 bases, and the junction held 4 bases outside the gene matches. CDR1 is SGDLS and CDR2 is YYNGEE in the germline V gene. The CDR3 extends over 16 amino acids. CDR3 loop: CASSVGREGSKNIQYF. The DNA for the CDR3 is TGTGCCAGCAGCGTAGGGCGGGAGGGAAGCAAAAACATTCAGTACTTC. Filled out from reference TRBV9 and TRBJ2-4, the complete variable domain reads DSGVTQTPKHLITATGQRVTLRCSPRSGDLSVYWYQQSLDQGLQFLIQYYNGEERAKGNILERFSAQQFPDLHSELNLSSLELGDSALYFCASSVGREGSKNIQYFGAGTRLSVL.

Only one count was recorded for this clone. V usage is TRBV25-1 and J usage is TRBJ1-1, with 7 bases matching TRBD1. The length of the CDR3 is 15 residues. Unmatched junction bases numbered 8, after V lost 2 bases and J lost 5 bases. The germline V gene has CDR1 MGHDK and CDR2 SYGVNS. The CDR3 sequence: CASSERQGVGTEAFF. The CDR3 DNA follows: TGTGCCAGCAGTGAAAGGCAGGGGGTTGGTACTGAAGCTTTCTTT. Full variable domain (remainder filled in from reference TRBV25-1 and TRBJ1-1): EADIYQTPRYLVIGTGKKITLECSQTMGHDKMYWYQQDPGMELHLIHYSYGVNSTEKGDLSSESTVSRIRTEHFPLTLESARPSHTSQYLCASSERQGVGTEAFFGQGTRLTVV.

In its sample, this clone was seen once. CDR3 sequence: CASSVTGHYEQYF. The CDR3 coding sequence is TGCGCCAGCTCCGTGACAGGCCACTACGAGCAGTACTTC. J is TRBJ2-7 and V is TRBV4-3; D is perhaps TRBD1 (6 bases). Trimming left V 8 bases short and J 3 bases short, with 14 bases between. Germline V gene sequence: CDR1 LGHNA, CDR2 YSLEER. There are 13 residues in the CDR3.

This clone was seen only a few times. The gene calls are TRBV28 and TRBJ1-5; 8 nucleotides agree with TRBD1. CDR1 and CDR2 from the germline V gene are MDHEN and SYDVKM. This CDR3 contains 14 residues. V dropped 5 bases and J dropped 9; count of bases not matched to a gene: 9. For the CDR3, the DNA is TGTGCCAGCAGTCCACCGACAGGGGCATCGCCCCAGCATTTT. This sequence encodes CASSPPTGASPQHF.